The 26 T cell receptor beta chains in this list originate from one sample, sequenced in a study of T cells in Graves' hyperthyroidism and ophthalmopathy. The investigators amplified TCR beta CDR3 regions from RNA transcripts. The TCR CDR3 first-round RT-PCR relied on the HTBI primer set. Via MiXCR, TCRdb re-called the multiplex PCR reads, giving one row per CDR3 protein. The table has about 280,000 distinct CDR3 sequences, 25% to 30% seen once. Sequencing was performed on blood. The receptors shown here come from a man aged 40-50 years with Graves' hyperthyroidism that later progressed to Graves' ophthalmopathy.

CDR3 in amino acids: CASSFFPRQGAQETQYF. The CDR3 region has the DNA TGTGCCAGCAGTTTTTTCCCCAGACAGGGGGCACAAGAGACCCAGTACTTC. The rearrangement links TRBV6-5 to TRBJ2-5, with 10 positions matching TRBD1. The CDR3 loop spans 17 amino acids. With 4 bases clipped from V and 2 bases from J, the junction kept 10 bases outside the gene matches. Looked up from germline, CDR1 is MNHEY and CDR2 is SVGAGI.

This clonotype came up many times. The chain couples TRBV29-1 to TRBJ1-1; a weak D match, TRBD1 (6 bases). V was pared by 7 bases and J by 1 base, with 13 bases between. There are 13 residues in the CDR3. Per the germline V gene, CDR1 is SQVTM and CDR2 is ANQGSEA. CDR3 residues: CSADGQPNTEAFF. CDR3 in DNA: TGCAGCGCTGACGGACAGCCGAACACTGAAGCTTTCTTT. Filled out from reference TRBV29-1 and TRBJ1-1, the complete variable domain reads SAVISQKPSRDICQRGTSLTIQCQVDSQVTMMFWYRQQPGQSLTLIATANQGSEATYESGFVIDKFPISRPNLTFSTLTVSNMSPEDSSIYLCSADGQPNTEAFFGQGTRLTVV.

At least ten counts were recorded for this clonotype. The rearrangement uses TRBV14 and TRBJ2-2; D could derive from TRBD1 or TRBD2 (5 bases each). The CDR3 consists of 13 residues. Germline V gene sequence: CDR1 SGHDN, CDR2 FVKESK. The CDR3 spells CTTRERNTGELFF. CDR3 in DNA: TGTACCACCAGGGAGCGGAACACCGGGGAGCTGTTTTTT.

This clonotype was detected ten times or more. In DNA, the CDR3 is TGTGCCAGCAGTGAGACTAGCGGGCTCACCGGGGAGCTGTTTTTT. This translates into CASSETSGLTGELFF. This rearrangement joins TRBV25-1 to TRBJ2-2; TRBD2 matches at 10 bases. Germline V gene data show CDR1 as MGHDK and CDR2 as SYGVNS. Trimming took 3 bases from V and 4 from J; bases not matched to a gene: 2. The CDR3 loop spans 15 amino acids.

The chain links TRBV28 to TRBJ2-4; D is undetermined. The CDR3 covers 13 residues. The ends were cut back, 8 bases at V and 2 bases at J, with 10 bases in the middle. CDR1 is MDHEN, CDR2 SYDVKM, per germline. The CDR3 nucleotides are TGTGCCAGCTCGGCTATCCCCAAAAACATTCAGTACTTC. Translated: CASSAIPKNIQYF.

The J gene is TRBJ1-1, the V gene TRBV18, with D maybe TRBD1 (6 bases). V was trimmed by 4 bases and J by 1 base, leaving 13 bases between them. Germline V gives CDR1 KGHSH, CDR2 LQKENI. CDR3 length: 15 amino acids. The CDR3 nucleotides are TGTGCCAGCTCACTCCAGGGGTGGGGGAACACTGAAGCTTTCTTT. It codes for CASSLQGWGNTEAFF. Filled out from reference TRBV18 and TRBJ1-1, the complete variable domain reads NAGVMQNPRHLVRRRGQEARLRCSPMKGHSHVYWYRQLPEEGLKFMVYLQKENIIDESGMPKERFSAEFPKEGPSILRIQQVVRGDSAAYFCASSLQGWGNTEAFFGQGTRLTVV.

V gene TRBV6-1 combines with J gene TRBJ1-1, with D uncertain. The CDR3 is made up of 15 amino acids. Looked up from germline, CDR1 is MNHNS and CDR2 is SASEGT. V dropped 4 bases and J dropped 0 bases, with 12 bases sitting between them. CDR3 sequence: CASSGLGEMNTEAFF. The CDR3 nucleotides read TGTGCCAGCAGTGGCCTGGGAGAGATGAACACTGAAGCTTTCTTT.

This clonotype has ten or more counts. CDR3 region: CASSPQGTDYEQYF. Written as DNA, the CDR3 is TGTGCCAGCTCACCACAGGGAACGGACTACGAGCAGTACTTC. The gene calls are TRBV18 and TRBJ2-7; D remains unclear. The CDR3 length is 14 residues. Germline CDR1 KGHSH, CDR2 LQKENI. Deletions cut 1 base from V and 3 bases from J, with 10 bases between. The full variable domain, completed using reference TRBV18 and TRBJ2-7, is NAGVMQNPRHLVRRRGQEARLRCSPMKGHSHVYWYRQLPEEGLKFMVYLQKENIIDESGMPKERFSAEFPKEGPSILRIQQVVRGDSAAYFCASSPQGTDYEQYFGPGTRLTVT.

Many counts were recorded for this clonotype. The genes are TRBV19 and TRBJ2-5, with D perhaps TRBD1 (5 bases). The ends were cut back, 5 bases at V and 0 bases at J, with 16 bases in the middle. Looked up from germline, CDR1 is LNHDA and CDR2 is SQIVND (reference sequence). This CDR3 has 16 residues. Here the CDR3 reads CASSRGTDRYQETQYF. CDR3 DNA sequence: TGTGCCAGTAGTCGCGGAACCGACAGATACCAAGAGACCCAGTACTTC.

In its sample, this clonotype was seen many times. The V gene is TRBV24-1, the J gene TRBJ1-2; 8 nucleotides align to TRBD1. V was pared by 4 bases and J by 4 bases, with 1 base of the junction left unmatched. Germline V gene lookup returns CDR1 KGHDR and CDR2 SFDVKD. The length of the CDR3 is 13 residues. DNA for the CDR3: TGTGCCACCAGTGACCAGGGGGCCTATGGCTACACCTTC. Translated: CATSDQGAYGYTF.

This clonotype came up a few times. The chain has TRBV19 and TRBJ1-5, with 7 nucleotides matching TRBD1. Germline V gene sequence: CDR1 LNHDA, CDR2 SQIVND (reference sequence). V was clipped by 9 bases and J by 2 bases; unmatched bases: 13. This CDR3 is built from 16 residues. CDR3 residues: CASLIQGGVGNQPQHF. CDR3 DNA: TGTGCCAGCTTAATTCAAGGGGGCGTCGGCAATCAGCCCCAGCATTTT.

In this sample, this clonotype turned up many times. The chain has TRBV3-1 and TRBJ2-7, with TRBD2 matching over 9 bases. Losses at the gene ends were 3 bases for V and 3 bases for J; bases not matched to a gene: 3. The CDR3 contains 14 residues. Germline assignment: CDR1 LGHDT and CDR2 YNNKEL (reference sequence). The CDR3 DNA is TGTGCCAGCAGCCAGTTAGCGGGAGTCTACGAGCAGTACTTC. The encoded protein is CASSQLAGVYEQYF.

CDR3 protein: CASSQSSGPQETQYF. The CDR3 DNA is TGTGCCAGCAGTCAATCTAGCGGCCCACAAGAGACCCAGTACTTC. The chain is built from TRBV12-3 or TRBV12-4 and TRBJ2-5; TRBD2 matches 7 bases. V lost 5 bases, J lost 2 bases, and 8 bases stayed unmatched. CDR3 length: 15 amino acids.

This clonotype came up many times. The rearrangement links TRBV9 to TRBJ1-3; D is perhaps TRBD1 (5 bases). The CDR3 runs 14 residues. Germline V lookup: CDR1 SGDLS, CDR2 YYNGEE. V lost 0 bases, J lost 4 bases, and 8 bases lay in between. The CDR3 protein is CASSVAREGNTIYF. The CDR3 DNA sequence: TGTGCCAGCAGCGTAGCCAGGGAAGGAAACACCATATATTTT.

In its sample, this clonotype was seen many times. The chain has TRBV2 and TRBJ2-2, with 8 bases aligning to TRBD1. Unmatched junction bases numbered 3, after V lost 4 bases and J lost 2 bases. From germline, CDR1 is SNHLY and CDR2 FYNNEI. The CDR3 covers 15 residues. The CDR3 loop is CASSGGTGNTGELFF. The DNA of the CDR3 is TGTGCCAGCAGTGGAGGGACAGGCAACACCGGGGAGCTGTTTTTT.

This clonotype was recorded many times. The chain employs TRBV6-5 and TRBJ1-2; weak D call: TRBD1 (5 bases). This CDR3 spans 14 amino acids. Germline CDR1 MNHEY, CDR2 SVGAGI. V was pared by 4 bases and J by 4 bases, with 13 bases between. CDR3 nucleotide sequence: TGTGCCAGCAGTTCCGGCCAGGGAATCTATGGCTACACCTTC. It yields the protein CASSSGQGIYGYTF.

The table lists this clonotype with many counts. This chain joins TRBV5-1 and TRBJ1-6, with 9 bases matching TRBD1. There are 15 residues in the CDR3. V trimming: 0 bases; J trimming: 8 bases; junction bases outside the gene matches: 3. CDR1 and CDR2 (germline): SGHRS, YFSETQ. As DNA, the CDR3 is TGCGCCAGCAGCTTGGGGGGACAGGGTTATTCACCCCTCCACTTT. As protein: CASSLGGQGYSPLHF.

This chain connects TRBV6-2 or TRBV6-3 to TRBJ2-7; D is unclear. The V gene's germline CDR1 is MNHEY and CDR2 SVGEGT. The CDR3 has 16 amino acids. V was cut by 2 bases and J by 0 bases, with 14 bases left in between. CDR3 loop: CASSYPPGRSSYEQYF. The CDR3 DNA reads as TGTGCCAGCAGTTACCCCCCAGGAAGAAGCTCCTACGAGCAGTACTTC.

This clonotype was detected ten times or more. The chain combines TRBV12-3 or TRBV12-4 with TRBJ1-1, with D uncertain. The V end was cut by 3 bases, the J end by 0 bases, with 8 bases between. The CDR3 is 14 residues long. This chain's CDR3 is CASSFRALNTEAFF. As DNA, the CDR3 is TGTGCCAGCAGTTTCCGGGCCCTGAACACTGAAGCTTTCTTT.

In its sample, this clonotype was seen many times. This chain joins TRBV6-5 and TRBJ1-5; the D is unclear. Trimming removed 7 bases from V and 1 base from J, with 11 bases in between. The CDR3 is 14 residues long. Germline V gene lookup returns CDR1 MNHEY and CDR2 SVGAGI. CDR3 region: CASTVGHSNQPQHF. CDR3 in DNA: TGTGCCAGCACGGTCGGCCACAGCAATCAGCCCCAGCATTTT.

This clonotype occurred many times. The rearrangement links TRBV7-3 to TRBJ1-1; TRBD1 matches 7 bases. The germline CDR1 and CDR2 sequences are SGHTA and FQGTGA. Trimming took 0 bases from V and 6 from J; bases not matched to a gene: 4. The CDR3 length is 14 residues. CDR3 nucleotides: TGTGCCAGCAGCTTAACCCGAGGGGGCTCTGAAGCTTTCTTT. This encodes CASSLTRGGSEAFF.

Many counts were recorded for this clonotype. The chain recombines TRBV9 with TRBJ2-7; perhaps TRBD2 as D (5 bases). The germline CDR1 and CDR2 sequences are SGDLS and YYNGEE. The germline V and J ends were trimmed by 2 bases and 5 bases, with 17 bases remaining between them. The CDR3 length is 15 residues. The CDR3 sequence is CASSVIPGMANEQYF. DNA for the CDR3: TGTGCCAGCAGCGTCATCCCCGGGATGGCTAACGAGCAGTACTTC.

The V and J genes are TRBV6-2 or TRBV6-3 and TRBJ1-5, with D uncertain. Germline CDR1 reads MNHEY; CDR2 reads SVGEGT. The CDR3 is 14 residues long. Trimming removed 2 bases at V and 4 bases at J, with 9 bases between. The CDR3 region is CASSYTGNNQPQHF. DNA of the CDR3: TGTGCCAGCAGTTACACCGGGAATAATCAGCCCCAGCATTTT.

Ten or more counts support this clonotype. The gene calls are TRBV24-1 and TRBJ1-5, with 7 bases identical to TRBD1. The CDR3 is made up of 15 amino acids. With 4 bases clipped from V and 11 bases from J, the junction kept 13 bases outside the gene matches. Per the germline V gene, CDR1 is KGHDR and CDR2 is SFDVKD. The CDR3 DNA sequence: TGTGCCACCAGTGACCGTACAGGGGCGAATCCGGCCCAGCATTTT. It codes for CATSDRTGANPAQHF.

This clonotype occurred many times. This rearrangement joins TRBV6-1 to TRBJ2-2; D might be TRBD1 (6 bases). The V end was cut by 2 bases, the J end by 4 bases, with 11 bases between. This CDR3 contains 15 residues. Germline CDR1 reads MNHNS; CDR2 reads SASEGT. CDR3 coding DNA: TGTGCCAGCAGTGAACCCAGGGGTGGCACCGGGGAGCTGTTTTTT. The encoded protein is CASSEPRGGTGELFF.

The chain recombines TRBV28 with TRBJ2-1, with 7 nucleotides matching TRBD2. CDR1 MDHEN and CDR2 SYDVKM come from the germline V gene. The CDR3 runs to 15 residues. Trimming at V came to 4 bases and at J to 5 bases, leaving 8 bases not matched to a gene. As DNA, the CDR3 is TGTGCCAGCAGTTACTCTGCGGGGGTTAACAATGAGCAGTTCTTC. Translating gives CASSYSAGVNNEQFF. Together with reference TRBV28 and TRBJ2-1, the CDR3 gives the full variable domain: DVKVTQSSRYLVKRTGEKVFLECVQDMDHENMFWYRQDPGLGLRLIYFSYDVKMKEKGDIPEGYSVSREKKERFSLILESASTNQTSMYLCASSYSAGVNNEQFFGPGTRLTVL.